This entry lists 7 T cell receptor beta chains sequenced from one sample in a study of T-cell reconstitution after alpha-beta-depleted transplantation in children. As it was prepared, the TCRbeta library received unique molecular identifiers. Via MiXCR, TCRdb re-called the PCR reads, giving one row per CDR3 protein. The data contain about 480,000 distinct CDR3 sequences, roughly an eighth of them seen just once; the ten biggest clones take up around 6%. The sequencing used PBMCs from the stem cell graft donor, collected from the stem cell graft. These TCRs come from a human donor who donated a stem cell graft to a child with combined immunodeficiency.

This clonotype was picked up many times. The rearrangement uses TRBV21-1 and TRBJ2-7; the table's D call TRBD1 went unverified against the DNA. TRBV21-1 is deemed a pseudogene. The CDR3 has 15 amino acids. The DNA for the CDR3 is TGTGCCAGCAGCCTCATCGCGGGGGTCACCTACGAGCAGTACTTC. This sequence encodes CASSLIAGVTYEQYF.

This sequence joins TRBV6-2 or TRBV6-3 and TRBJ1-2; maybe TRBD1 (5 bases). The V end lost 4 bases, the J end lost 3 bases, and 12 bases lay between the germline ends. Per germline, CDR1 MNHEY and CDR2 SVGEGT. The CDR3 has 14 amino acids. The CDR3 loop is CASSFIDRDYGYTF. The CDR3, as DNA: TGTGCCAGCAGTTTCATCGACAGAGACTATGGCTACACCTTC.

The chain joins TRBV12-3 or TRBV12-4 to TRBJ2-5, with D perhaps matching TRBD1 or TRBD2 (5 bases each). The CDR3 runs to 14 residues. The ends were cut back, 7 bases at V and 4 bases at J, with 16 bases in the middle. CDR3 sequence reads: CASTSGYQGETQYF. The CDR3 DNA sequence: TGTGCCAGCACCTCGGGGTATCAGGGAGAGACCCAGTACTTC.

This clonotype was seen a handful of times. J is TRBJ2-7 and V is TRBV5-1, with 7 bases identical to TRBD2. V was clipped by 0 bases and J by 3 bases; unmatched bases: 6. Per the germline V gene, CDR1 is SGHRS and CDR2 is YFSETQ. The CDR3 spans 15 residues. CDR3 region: CASSLGGGKGYEQYF. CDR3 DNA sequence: TGCGCCAGCAGCTTGGGCGGGGGTAAGGGCTACGAGCAGTACTTC.

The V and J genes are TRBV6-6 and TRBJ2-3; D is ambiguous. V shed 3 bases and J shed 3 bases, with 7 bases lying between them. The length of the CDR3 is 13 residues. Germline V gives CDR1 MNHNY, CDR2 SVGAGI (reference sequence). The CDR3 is CASSYLLTDTQYF. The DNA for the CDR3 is TGTGCCAGCAGTTATTTACTGACAGATACGCAGTATTTT.

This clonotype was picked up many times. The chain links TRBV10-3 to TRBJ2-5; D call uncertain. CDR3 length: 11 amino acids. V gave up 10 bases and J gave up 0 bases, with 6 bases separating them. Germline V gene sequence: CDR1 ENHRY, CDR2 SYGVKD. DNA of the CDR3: TGTGCCACCTCGTACCAAGAGACCCAGTACTTC. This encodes CATSYQETQYF.

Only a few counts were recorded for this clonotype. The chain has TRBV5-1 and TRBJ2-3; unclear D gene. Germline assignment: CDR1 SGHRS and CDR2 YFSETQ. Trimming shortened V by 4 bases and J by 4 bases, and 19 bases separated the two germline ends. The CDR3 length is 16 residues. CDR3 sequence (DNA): TGCGCCAGCAGCCCGCGCTACAGTCAAGGATCAGATACGCAGTATTTT. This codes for CASSPRYSQGSDTQYF.